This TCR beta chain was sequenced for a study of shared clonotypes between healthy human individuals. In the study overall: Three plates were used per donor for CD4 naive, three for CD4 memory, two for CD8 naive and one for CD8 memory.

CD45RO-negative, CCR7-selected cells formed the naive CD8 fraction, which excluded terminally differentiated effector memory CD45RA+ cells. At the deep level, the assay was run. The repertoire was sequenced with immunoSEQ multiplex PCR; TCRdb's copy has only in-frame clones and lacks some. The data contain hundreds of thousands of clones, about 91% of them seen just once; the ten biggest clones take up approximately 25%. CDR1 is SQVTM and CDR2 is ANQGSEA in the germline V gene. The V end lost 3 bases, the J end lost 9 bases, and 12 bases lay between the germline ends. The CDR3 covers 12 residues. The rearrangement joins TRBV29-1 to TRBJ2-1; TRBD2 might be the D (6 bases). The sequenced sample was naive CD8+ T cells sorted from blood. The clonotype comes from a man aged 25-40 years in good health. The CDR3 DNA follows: TGCAGCGTTGATACTAGCCAAGTTGAGCAGTTCTTC. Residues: CSVDTSQVEQFF.